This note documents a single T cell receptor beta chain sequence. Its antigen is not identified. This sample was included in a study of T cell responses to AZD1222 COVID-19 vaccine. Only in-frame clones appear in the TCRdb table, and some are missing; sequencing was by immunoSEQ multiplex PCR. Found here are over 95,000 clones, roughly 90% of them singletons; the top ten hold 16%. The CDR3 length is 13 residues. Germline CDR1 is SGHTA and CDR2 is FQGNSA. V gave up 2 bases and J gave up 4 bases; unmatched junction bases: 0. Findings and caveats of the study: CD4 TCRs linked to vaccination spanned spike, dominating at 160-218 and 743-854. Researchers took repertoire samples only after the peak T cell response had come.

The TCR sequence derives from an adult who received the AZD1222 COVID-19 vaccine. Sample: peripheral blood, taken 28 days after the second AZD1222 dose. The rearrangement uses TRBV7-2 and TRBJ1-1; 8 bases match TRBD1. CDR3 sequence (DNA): TGTGCCAGCAGCTTAACAGGGGGCACTGAAGCTTTCTTT. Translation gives CASSLTGGTEAFF. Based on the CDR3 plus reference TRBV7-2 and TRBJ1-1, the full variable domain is GAGVSQSPSNKVTEKGKDVELRCDPISGHTALYWYRQSLGQGLEFLIYFQGNSAPDKSGLPSDRFSAERTGGSVSTLTIQRTQQEDSAVYLCASSLTGGTEAFFGQGTRLTVV.